Presented here are 4 T cell receptor beta chains from one specimen sequenced in a study of Ad26.COV2.S vaccination and SARS-CoV-2 variants. Treatment given: roughly 19 received Ad26.COV2.S at low or high dose, single or two shots; about 5 received placebo; per-sample allocation not given. Repertoires come from day 63 after the first vaccine or placebo injection. Produced via immunoSEQ multiplex PCR; TCRdb's table is partial and in-frame only. In the table there are about 500,000 clones, 89% of which are singletons. Source: peripheral blood, taken in a trial of Ad26.COV2.S vaccine versus placebo. The source of these receptors is a person aged 18-60 years who received the Ad26.COV2.S COVID-19 vaccine or a placebo.

The rearrangement links TRBV10-3 to TRBJ1-1, with D unclear. CDR3 length equals 13 residues. Trimming took 7 bases from V and 0 from J, leaving 9 bases between them. Germline values: CDR1 ENHRY, CDR2 SYGVKD. The CDR3 region has the DNA TGTGCCATCACCCACGAATTGAACACTGAAGCTTTCTTT. It is translated as CAITHELNTEAFF.

This chain links TRBV9 with TRBJ2-2, with 9 nucleotides matching TRBD2. This CDR3 is 15 amino acids long. V dropped 1 base and J dropped 5; count of bases not matched to a gene: 3. Germline lookup yields CDR1 SGDLS and CDR2 YYNGEE. This chain's CDR3 is CASSVLAGDTGELFF. Here the CDR3 DNA reads TGTGCCAGCAGCGTATTAGCGGGAGATACCGGGGAGCTGTTTTTT.

The chain couples TRBV7-6 to TRBJ2-7; possibly TRBD1 for D (6 bases). CDR1 and CDR2 from the germline V gene are SGHVS and FNYEAQ. This CDR3 is built from 16 residues. The germline V and J ends were trimmed by 1 base and 2 bases, with 15 bases remaining between them. CDR3 DNA sequence: TGTGCCAGCAGCTTAGAAGGACAGCCTGGCCCCTACGAGCAGTACTTC. This codes for CASSLEGQPGPYEQYF. Drawing the rest from reference TRBV7-6 and TRBJ2-7, the complete variable domain is GAGVSQSPRYKVTKRGQDVALRCDPISGHVSLYWYRQALGQGPEFLTYFNYEAQQDKSGLPNDRFSAERPEGSISTLTIQRTEQRDSAMYRCASSLEGQPGPYEQYFGPGTRLTVT.

The chain couples TRBV6-6 to TRBJ1-6, with a tentative D call TRBD1 (6 bases). CDR3 length equals 16 residues. V was clipped by 7 bases and J by 0 bases, with 13 bases between them. Per the germline V gene, CDR1 is MNHNY and CDR2 is SVGAGI (reference sequence). The CDR3 sequence: CASISDRSSYNSPLHF. In nucleotides, the CDR3 is TGTGCCAGCATCAGCGACAGGAGCTCCTATAATTCACCCCTCCACTTT.